One sample yielded the 20 T cell receptor beta chains listed below, sequenced in a study of shared clonotypes between healthy human individuals. Profiling relied on immunoSEQ multiplex PCR, and the TCRdb table lists in-frame clones only, not all of them. The table lists a few million clones, roughly 93% of them singletons. Source material: naive CD4+ T cells from PBMCs. Subset: CD45RA+ positively selected. The receptors originated from a man younger than 35 in good health. Some clones in this sample may be carry-over from other donors' samples.

The chain joins TRBV19 to TRBJ2-1, with no clear D. CDR3 size: 15 residues. V gave up 8 bases and J gave up 0 bases, with 14 bases separating them. The germline V gene has CDR1 LNHDA and CDR2 SQIVND (reference sequence). The CDR3 coding sequence is TGTGCCAGTGGCGAGTACCCCCGCTCCTACAATGAGCAGTTCTTC. Amino acids: CASGEYPRSYNEQFF.

V and J are TRBV4-1 and TRBJ1-5, with 7 bases that match TRBD1. Germline-derived CDR1 and CDR2 are MGHRA and YSYEKL. This CDR3 has 16 residues. With 3 bases clipped from V and 1 base from J, the junction kept 6 bases outside the gene matches. CDR3: CASSQSTGNSNQPQHF. The CDR3 DNA is TGCGCCAGCAGCCAGTCGACAGGGAACAGCAATCAGCCCCAGCATTTT.

The chain carries TRBV28 and TRBJ2-5; TRBD2 might be the D (6 bases). CDR3 length: 11 residues. The germline gives CDR1 MDHEN, CDR2 SYDVKM. V lost 8 bases, J lost 5 bases, and 9 bases lay in between. The CDR3 is CASLREETQYF. As DNA, the CDR3 is TGTGCCAGCCTCCGGGAGGAGACCCAGTACTTC.

V gene TRBV6-1 combines with J gene TRBJ1-3; a weak D match, TRBD1 (6 bases). The CDR3 length is 16 residues. Trimming took 4 bases from V and 0 from J, leaving 13 bases between them. Germline CDR1 and CDR2: MNHNS and SASEGT. The CDR3 sequence: CASSVWGPASGNTIYF. As DNA, the CDR3 is TGTGCCAGCAGTGTGTGGGGGCCGGCCTCTGGAAACACCATATATTTT.

The gene calls are TRBV2 and TRBJ1-3, with D unclear. The CDR3 extends over 15 amino acids. The germline V and J ends were trimmed by 5 bases and 0 bases, with 11 bases remaining between them. Germline lookup yields CDR1 SNHLY and CDR2 FYNNEI. CDR3 sequence reads: CASSWSGASGNTIYF. CDR3 coding DNA: TGTGCCAGCAGTTGGTCTGGAGCCTCTGGAAACACCATATATTTT.

The chain joins TRBV5-6 to TRBJ1-2, with D uncertain. V was cut by 1 base and J by 4 bases, with 11 bases left in between. The CDR3 is 14 amino acids. Germline V gene sequence: CDR1 SGHDT, CDR2 YYEEEE. This CDR3 is CASSLSSWGYGYTF. In DNA, the CDR3 is TGTGCCAGCAGCTTGTCCTCATGGGGCTATGGCTACACCTTC.

V and J are TRBV7-3 and TRBJ2-1; no reliable D call. The V and J ends lost 3 bases and 0 bases respectively, with 12 bases between them. Germline assignment: CDR1 SGHTA and CDR2 FQGTGA. The CDR3 spans 16 residues. The CDR3 bases are TGTGCCAGCAGCTTTCACCTCGAGAGCTCCTACAATGAGCAGTTCTTC. Translating gives CASSFHLESSYNEQFF. Full variable domain (remainder filled in from reference TRBV7-3 and TRBJ2-1): GAGVSQTPSNKVTEKGKYVELRCDPISGHTALYWYRQSLGQGPEFLIYFQGTGAADDSGLPNDRFFAVRPEGSVSTLKIQRTERGDSAVYLCASSFHLESSYNEQFFGPGTRLTVL.

Turning to this clone: Other DNA sequences in this specimen translate into the identical CDR3. The chain is built from TRBV29-1 and TRBJ2-7; the D gene is possibly TRBD2 (6 bases). V dropped 4 bases and J dropped 4 bases, with 11 bases sitting between them. CDR1 SQVTM and CDR2 ANQGSEA come from the germline V gene. CDR3 length: 12 amino acids. The CDR3 is CSVGGTPYEQYF. The CDR3 DNA reads TGCAGCGTTGGCGGGACCCCTTACGAGCAGTACTTC.

The genes are TRBV7-8 and TRBJ1-1, with TRBD1 as a possible D gene (5 bases). This CDR3 comprises 14 residues. V lost 5 bases and J lost 1, with 11 bases in between. Per the germline V gene, CDR1 is SGHVS and CDR2 is FQNEAQ. CDR3 sequence: CASSPPRGNTEAFF. In nucleotides, the CDR3 is TGTGCCAGCAGCCCCCCGAGGGGGAACACTGAAGCTTTCTTT.

CDR3 residues: CASSSNRDANTGELFF. The DNA of the CDR3 is TGTGCCAGCTCATCCAACAGGGATGCGAACACCGGGGAGCTGTTTTTT. V gene TRBV18 combines with J gene TRBJ2-2, with D possibly matching TRBD1 (6 bases). Germline V gene lookup returns CDR1 KGHSH and CDR2 LQKENI. V was trimmed by 5 bases and J by 0 bases, leaving 13 bases between them. The CDR3 is 16 residues long.

The chain is built from TRBV5-8 and TRBJ2-7, with TRBD2 matching over 9 bases. The CDR3 spans 15 residues. The V gene's germline CDR1 is SGHTS and CDR2 YDEGEE. Trimming at V came to 4 bases and at J to 4 bases, leaving 9 bases not matched to a gene. The chain's CDR3 is CASSPISGSRYEQYF. CDR3 DNA sequence: TGTGCCAGCAGCCCGATTAGCGGGAGTCGATACGAGCAGTACTTC.

This chain connects TRBV27 to TRBJ2-5; D is uncertain. The V and J ends lost 5 bases and 6 bases respectively, with 13 bases between them. The CDR3 length is 13 residues. Germline lookup yields CDR1 MNHEY and CDR2 SMNVEV (reference sequence). The CDR3 nucleotides are TGTGCCAGCAGTCGCCCGCCATTCCAGACCCAGTACTTC. Its protein product is CASSRPPFQTQYF.

For this clone: The junction shows a germline mismatch at one end, possibly a read error. The chain combines TRBV27 with TRBJ1-1, with 9 bases identical to TRBD1. Germline values: CDR1 MNHEY, CDR2 SMNVEV (reference sequence). The CDR3 spans 15 residues. CDR3 coding DNA: TGTTCCAGCTCCTCAACAGGGGGCATGAACACTGAAGCTTTCTTT. This sequence encodes CSSSSTGGMNTEAFF.

This clone has more than one count but fewer than ten. CDR3 in DNA: TGTGCCAGCAGCCCCGAGTCCACAGGGCAATATGCTTTCTTT. This encodes CASSPESTGQYAFF. The chain carries TRBV4-2 and TRBJ1-1, with D perhaps TRBD1 (6 bases). The CDR3 is made up of 14 amino acids. CDR1 and CDR2 from the germline V gene are LGHNA and YNFKEQ. V lost 4 bases, J lost 11 bases, and 20 bases lay in between.

This sequence joins TRBV5-4 and TRBJ2-5, with D uncertain. CDR1 is SGHNT, CDR2 YYREEE, per germline (reference sequence). V was clipped by 5 bases and J by 4 bases, with 12 bases between them. The CDR3 length is 13 residues. In nucleotides, the CDR3 is TGTGCCAGCAGGTTTGGCCCCCTAGAGACCCAGTACTTC. This encodes CASRFGPLETQYF. Variable domain in full (rest from reference TRBV5-4 and TRBJ2-5): ETGVTQSPTHLIKTRGQQVTLRCSSQSGHNTVSWYQQALGQGPQFIFQYYREEENGRGNFPPRFSGLQFPNYSSELNVNALELDDSALYLCASRFGPLETQYFGPGTRLLVL.

The chain employs TRBV6-5 and TRBJ2-3; TRBD1 is a possible D gene (6 bases). This CDR3 is built from 16 residues. Germline loops: CDR1 MNHEY, CDR2 SVGAGI. The V gene lost 4 bases and the J gene lost 4 bases, with 18 bases spanning the gap. This CDR3 is CASSFSQTGSSDTQYF. CDR3 DNA: TGTGCCAGCAGTTTCTCCCAGACAGGTTCTTCAGATACGCAGTATTTT.

The genes are TRBV27 and TRBJ2-7; possibly TRBD1 for D (5 bases). This CDR3 region has 14 residues. The V gene's germline CDR1 is MNHEY and CDR2 SMNVEV (reference sequence). V gave up 3 bases and J gave up 2 bases, with 11 bases separating them. CDR3 DNA sequence: TGTGCCAGCAGTTTTGGGGCAGGGACCTACGAGCAGTACTTC. Amino acid sequence: CASSFGAGTYEQYF.

The V gene is TRBV11-2, the J gene TRBJ1-3; D is ambiguous. This CDR3 has 14 amino acids. Germline loops: CDR1 SGHAT, CDR2 FQNNGV. The V end was cut by 5 bases, the J end by 0 bases, with 8 bases between. This CDR3 is CASSLQISGNTIYF. The CDR3, as DNA: TGTGCCAGCAGCCTACAGATCTCTGGAAACACCATATATTTT.

As to this clone: Other nucleotide sequences in the sample specify the same CDR3. The chain couples TRBV9 to TRBJ1-1; D not resolved. Per germline, CDR1 SGDLS and CDR2 YYNGEE. The V gene lost 0 bases and the J gene lost 1 base, with 7 bases spanning the gap. CDR3 size: 14 residues. CDR3 nucleotides: TGTGCCAGCAGCGTAGAAGGTCGGAACACTGAAGCTTTCTTT. Translating gives CASSVEGRNTEAFF.

The rearrangement uses TRBV2 and TRBJ2-1; no reliable D call. Trimming removed 6 bases from V and 0 bases from J, with 12 bases in between. This CDR3 has 15 residues. Germline V lookup: CDR1 SNHLY, CDR2 FYNNEI. CDR3 protein: CASSWTASSYNEQFF. CDR3 DNA sequence: TGTGCCAGCAGCTGGACCGCCAGCTCCTACAATGAGCAGTTCTTC.